The 10 T cell receptor beta chains reported below all come from one sample, sequenced in a study of blood T cell repertoires in COVID-19. Libraries were prepared by immunoSEQ multiplex PCR; TCRdb keeps only in-frame clonotypes and omits some of them. The data contain 150,000 or so clones, 60% to 85% of them singletons. Sequenced input: peripheral blood. These receptor sequences come from a woman aged 80 or over with active or convalescent COVID-19.

The rearrangement joins TRBV3-1 (or the pseudogene TRBV3-2) to TRBJ1-1; tentative D call: TRBD1 (6 bases). The V and J ends lost 4 bases and 4 bases respectively, with 16 bases between them. There are 15 residues in the CDR3. The germline CDR1 and CDR2 sequences are LGHDT and YNNKEL (reference sequence). CDR3 residues: CASSRQPGDSTEAFF. DNA for the CDR3: TGTGCCAGCAGCCGGCAGCCAGGGGATAGCACTGAAGCTTTCTTT.

V usage is TRBV18 and J usage is TRBJ1-1; the D gene is possibly TRBD1 (6 bases). Trimming removed 7 bases at V and 11 bases at J, with 20 bases between. In germline, CDR1 is KGHSH, CDR2 LQKENI. The CDR3 contains 13 residues. The CDR3 region has the DNA TGTGCCAGCTTTCAATCAGGGGATGGGGCTGCTTTCTTT. This codes for CASFQSGDGAAFF.

The V gene is TRBV5-1, the J gene TRBJ2-1; 12 nucleotides agree with TRBD2. The trim removed 5 bases at V and 9 bases at J, leaving 6 bases unmatched. The CDR3 contains 14 residues. CDR1 and CDR2 from the germline V gene are SGHRS and YFSETQ. CDR3 loop: CASRLAGGPGEQFF. The CDR3 DNA reads TGCGCCAGCAGGCTAGCGGGGGGGCCGGGTGAGCAGTTCTTC.

The rearrangement uses TRBV28 and TRBJ1-2; weak D call: TRBD1 (5 bases). The ends were cut back, 6 bases at V and 6 bases at J, with 11 bases in the middle. The CDR3 runs 12 residues. Per germline, CDR1 MDHEN and CDR2 SYDVKM. CDR3 DNA: TGTGCCAGCAGGCAGGGTTTTAATGGCTACACCTTC. Translation gives CASRQGFNGYTF.

The chain combines TRBV3-1 (or the pseudogene TRBV3-2) with TRBJ2-1; 9 bases are a match to TRBD1. The CDR3 contains 14 residues. Unmatched junction bases numbered 5, after V lost 6 bases and J lost 5 bases. Germline V CDR1 and CDR2: LGHDT, YNNKEL (reference sequence). CDR3 loop: CASRTGTGHNEQFF. The CDR3 DNA is TGTGCCAGCAGAACAGGGACAGGGCACAATGAGCAGTTCTTC.

This clone was found once. The rearrangement uses TRBV19 and TRBJ1-2; D possibly corresponds to TRBD1 (6 bases). CDR1 LNHDA and CDR2 SQIVND come from the germline V gene (reference sequence). The CDR3 runs to 15 residues. V was shortened by 6 bases and J by 2 bases, with 16 bases between the two germline ends. The CDR3 loop is CASRGADAPNYGYTF. CDR3 DNA: TGTGCCAGTAGGGGGGCCGACGCCCCAAACTATGGCTACACCTTC.

The rearrangement uses TRBV6-7 and TRBJ2-7; possible D gene TRBD1, 6 bases. TRBV6-7 is recorded as an ORF, its role being uncertain. V was clipped by 2 bases and J by 1 base, with 15 bases between them. The CDR3 length is 16 residues. CDR3 bases: TGTGCCAGCAGTTACCCGAAGACAAGGGGGTCCTACGAGCAGTACTTC. This translates into CASSYPKTRGSYEQYF.

The rearrangement uses TRBV6-6 and TRBJ1-2; no reliable D call. This CDR3 is built from 13 residues. CDR1 and CDR2 from the germline V gene are MNHNY and SVGAGI (reference sequence). The V end lost 2 bases, the J end lost 8 bases, and 12 bases lay between the germline ends. The CDR3 loop is CASSYLGSAGYTF. In nucleotides, the CDR3 is TGTGCCAGCAGTTACCTCGGTTCTGCGGGCTACACCTTC.

The rearrangement joins TRBV5-6 to TRBJ2-1, with D perhaps TRBD2 (5 bases). CDR3 length: 12 amino acids. Germline CDR1 and CDR2: SGHDT and YYEEEE. V was clipped by 3 bases and J by 7 bases, with 8 bases between them. The CDR3 coding sequence is TGTGCCAGCAGCTCGGGAAGAAATGAGCAGTTCTTC. Translation gives CASSSGRNEQFF.

This clone was recorded many times. The DNA of the CDR3 is TGTGCCAGCGGCGGGATTAACTATGGCTACACCTTC. Protein: CASGGINYGYTF. The V gene is TRBV28, the J gene TRBJ1-2; D gene uncertain. The CDR3 totals 12 residues. With 8 bases removed from V and 1 base from J, the gap between germline ends came to 8 bases. Germline V gene lookup returns CDR1 MDHEN and CDR2 SYDVKM.